This T cell receptor beta chain came from a study of blood T cell repertoires in COVID-19. At the level of the study: Italy, Spain and the United States were the sources of the convalescent and acute COVID-19 samples. The analysed material was cDNA or gDNA that came from T cells, B-cell-depleted T cells, or PBMCs.

Authors' analysis steps: Amplified reference gene primers provided the basis for estimating nucleated cell counts. Sequencing was performed with immunoSEQ multiplex PCR; in TCRdb, only in-frame clones are kept and a portion is missing. The V and J calls and clone size are taken from that table; D and trimming were inferred from the DNA. The sample contains 30,000 to 40,000 clones, over 80% of which appear only once. CDR3 length equals 14 residues. CDR1 MDHEN and CDR2 SYDVKM come from the germline V gene. V was pared by 6 bases and J by 0 bases, with 11 bases between. The chain recombines TRBV28 with TRBJ1-1; D remains unclear. This clonotype was sampled from a man between 50 and 59 years old with active COVID-19. The source material was peripheral blood. This chain's CDR3 is CASSLRLVNTEAFF. The CDR3 DNA is TGTGCCAGCAGCCTACGACTTGTGAACACTGAAGCTTTCTTT.